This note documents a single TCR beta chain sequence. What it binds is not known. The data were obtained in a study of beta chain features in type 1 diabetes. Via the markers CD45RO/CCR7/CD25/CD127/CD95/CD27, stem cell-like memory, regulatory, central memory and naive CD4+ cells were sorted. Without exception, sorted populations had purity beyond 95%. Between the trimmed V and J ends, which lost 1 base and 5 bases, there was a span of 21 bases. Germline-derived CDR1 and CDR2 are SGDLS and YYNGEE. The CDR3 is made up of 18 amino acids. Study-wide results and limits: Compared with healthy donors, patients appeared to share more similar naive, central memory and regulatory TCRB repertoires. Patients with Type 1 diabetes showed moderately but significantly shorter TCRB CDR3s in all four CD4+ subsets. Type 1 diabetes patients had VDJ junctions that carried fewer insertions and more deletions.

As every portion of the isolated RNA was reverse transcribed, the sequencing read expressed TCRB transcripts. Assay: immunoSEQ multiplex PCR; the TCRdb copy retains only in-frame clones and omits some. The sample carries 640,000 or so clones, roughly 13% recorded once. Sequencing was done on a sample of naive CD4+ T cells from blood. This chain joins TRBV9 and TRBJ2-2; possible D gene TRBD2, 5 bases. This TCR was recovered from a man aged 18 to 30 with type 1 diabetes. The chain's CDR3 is CASSVPRAERGKTGELFF. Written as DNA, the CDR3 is TGTGCCAGCAGCGTACCTCGCGCCGAGCGAGGGAAAACCGGGGAGCTGTTTTTT. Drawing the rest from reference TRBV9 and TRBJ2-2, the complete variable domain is DSGVTQTPKHLITATGQRVTLRCSPRSGDLSVYWYQQSLDQGLQFLIQYYNGEERAKGNILERFSAQQFPDLHSELNLSSLELGDSALYFCASSVPRAERGKTGELFFGEGSRLTVL.